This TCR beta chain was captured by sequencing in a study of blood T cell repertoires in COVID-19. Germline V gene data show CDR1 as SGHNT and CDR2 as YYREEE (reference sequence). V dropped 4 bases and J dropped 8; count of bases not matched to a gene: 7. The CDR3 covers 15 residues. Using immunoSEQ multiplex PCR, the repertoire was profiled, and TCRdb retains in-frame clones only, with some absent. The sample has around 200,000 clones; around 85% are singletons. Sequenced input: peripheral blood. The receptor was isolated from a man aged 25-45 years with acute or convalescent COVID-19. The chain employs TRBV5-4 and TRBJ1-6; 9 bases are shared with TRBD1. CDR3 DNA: TGTGCCAGCAGCCCCCTGGGACAGGGCGATTCACCCCTCCACTTT. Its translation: CASSPLGQGDSPLHF.